Listed below are T cell receptor beta chains from one sample, sequenced in a study of blood T cell repertoires in COVID-19. Assay used: immunoSEQ multiplex PCR; TCRdb lists only in-frame clones, some missing. This sample has about 190,000 clones; under 85% occur once, and the top ten carry approximately 6.2%. What was sequenced was peripheral blood. These TCRs come from a middle-aged woman with acute or convalescent COVID-19. The CDR3 runs from the conserved cysteine through the conserved F or W. A D gene is named only where the DNA matches it firmly. Only part of the rows carry a size: once, few, many, or a class if the clone is expanded.

clone_size: .; j_call: TRBJ2-4; v_call: TRBV27; d_call: .; cdr3_nt: TGTGCCAGCAGGCCCACGGAGGGTAGGCGGCTTAGAAACATTCAGTACTTC; cdr3_aa: CASRPTEGRRLRNIQYF
clone_size: .; j_call: TRBJ1-4; v_call: TRBV3-1/TRBV3-2; d_call: .; cdr3_nt: TGTGCCAGCAGCCAAACTGGGGGGGGTAATGAAAAACTGTTTTTT; cdr3_aa: CASSQTGGGNEKLFF
clone_size: .; j_call: TRBJ2-1; v_call: TRBV18; d_call: TRBD2; cdr3_nt: TGTGCCAGCTCACCAGTCCCGGGACTAGCCAATGAGCAGTTCTTC; cdr3_aa: CASSPVPGLANEQFF
clone_size: .; j_call: TRBJ2-7; v_call: TRBV28; d_call: .; cdr3_nt: TGTGCCAGCAGCCCAACGAGCTACGGCTACGAGCAGTACTTC; cdr3_aa: CASSPTSYGYEQYF
clone_size: .; j_call: TRBJ1-2; v_call: TRBV5-1; d_call: .; cdr3_nt: TGCGCCAGCAGGGATGTGGCGCGGGATGGCTACACCTTC; cdr3_aa: CASRDVARDGYTF
clone_size: once; j_call: TRBJ2-7; v_call: TRBV18; d_call: TRBD2; cdr3_nt: TGTGCCAGCTCTCGTCTCGCCTCGGGGGGGGAGCAGTACTTC; cdr3_aa: CASSRLASGGEQYF
clone_size: .; j_call: TRBJ1-2; v_call: TRBV2; d_call: TRBD1; cdr3_nt: TGTGCCAGCAGTGGGGTCGCTGGGGGGCAGGGGGCCTATGGCTACACCTTC; cdr3_aa: CASSGVAGGQGAYGYTF
clone_size: .; j_call: TRBJ1-4; v_call: TRBV9; d_call: .; cdr3_nt: TGTGCCAGCAGCGTAGAGGGGACTACCGATGAAAAACTGTTTTTT; cdr3_aa: CASSVEGTTDEKLFF
clone_size: few; j_call: TRBJ1-5; v_call: TRBV19; d_call: TRBD1; cdr3_nt: TGTGCCAGTAGTATAGGGTACAGGGGGAACCAGCCCCAGCATTTT; cdr3_aa: CASSIGYRGNQPQHF
clone_size: .; j_call: TRBJ1-2; v_call: TRBV19; d_call: TRBD1; cdr3_nt: TGTGCCAGTAGGGCCGGGACAGCCGACTATGGCTACACCTTC; cdr3_aa: CASRAGTADYGYTF
clone_size: .; j_call: TRBJ1-2; v_call: TRBV6-5; d_call: .; cdr3_nt: TGTGCCAGCAGTTACTCGATCTATCGGGGCTACACCTTC; cdr3_aa: CASSYSIYRGYTF
clone_size: many; j_call: TRBJ2-2; v_call: TRBV19; d_call: .; cdr3_nt: TGTGCCAGTAGTATAATTAGTAGCGGAAACACCGGGGAGCTGTTTTTT; cdr3_aa: CASSIISSGNTGELFF
clone_size: .; j_call: TRBJ1-1; v_call: TRBV5-4; d_call: TRBD1; cdr3_nt: TGTGCCAGCAGCTTGGCCGGGCAGGGGGAGGTCACTGAAGCTTTCTTT; cdr3_aa: CASSLAGQGEVTEAFF
clone_size: .; j_call: TRBJ1-5; v_call: TRBV27; d_call: TRBD1; cdr3_nt: TGTGCCAGCCGCAGGACAGGGACATATAGCAATCAGCCCCAGCATTTT; cdr3_aa: CASRRTGTYSNQPQHF
clone_size: .; j_call: TRBJ2-7; v_call: TRBV5-6; d_call: TRBD1; cdr3_nt: TGTGCCAGCGGACCCGGGACAGAGTACGAGCAGTACTTC; cdr3_aa: CASGPGTEYEQYF
clone_size: .; j_call: TRBJ1-2; v_call: TRBV19; d_call: .; cdr3_nt: TGTGCCAGTAGCGCTCAGGGCTTTGGCTACACCTTC; cdr3_aa: CASSAQGFGYTF
clone_size: .; j_call: TRBJ2-7; v_call: TRBV4-1; d_call: TRBD1; cdr3_nt: TGCGCCAGCAGCCCGATCCAGGGGGACTACGAGCAGTACTTC; cdr3_aa: CASSPIQGDYEQYF
clone_size: once; j_call: TRBJ2-2; v_call: TRBV19; d_call: .; cdr3_nt: TGTGCCAGTAGTATGATCAGGGATGGTGCTACCGGGGAGCTGTTTTTT; cdr3_aa: CASSMIRDGATGELFF
clone_size: .; j_call: TRBJ2-7; v_call: TRBV28; d_call: .; cdr3_nt: TGTGCCACAGGGGACTACCGCGCCCCCTACGAGCAGTACTTC; cdr3_aa: CATGDYRAPYEQYF
clone_size: .; j_call: TRBJ1-1; v_call: TRBV28; d_call: .; cdr3_nt: TGTGCCAGCAGTTTACAGGGTGCTGAAGCTTTCTTT; cdr3_aa: CASSLQGAEAFF
clone_size: .; j_call: TRBJ1-3; v_call: TRBV5-1; d_call: .; cdr3_nt: TGCGCCAGCAGCTTAGAGGGAAGCTCTGGAAACACCATATATTTT; cdr3_aa: CASSLEGSSGNTIYF
clone_size: few; j_call: TRBJ1-5; v_call: TRBV6-1; d_call: TRBD1; cdr3_nt: TGTGCCAGCAGTGTGACAGGGGGCGCCGGCAATCAGCCCCAGCATTTT; cdr3_aa: CASSVTGGAGNQPQHF
clone_size: .; j_call: TRBJ2-5; v_call: TRBV7-9; d_call: .; cdr3_nt: TGTGCCAGCAGTCATCAACAAGAGACCCAGTACTTC; cdr3_aa: CASSHQQETQYF
clone_size: .; j_call: TRBJ2-1; v_call: TRBV5-1; d_call: .; cdr3_nt: TGCGCCAGCAGCTTGTCGTTTCACGGTCGAGTGGAGCAGTTCTTC; cdr3_aa: CASSLSFHGRVEQFF
clone_size: .; j_call: TRBJ2-1; v_call: TRBV3-1/TRBV3-2; d_call: .; cdr3_nt: TGTGCCAGCAGCCCCATAGGGCAGGGTCCGTTCTTC; cdr3_aa: CASSPIGQGPFF
clone_size: .; j_call: TRBJ2-7; v_call: TRBV11-1; d_call: .; cdr3_nt: TGTGCCAGCAGCTTAGTGGCAGGGTTCTACGAGCAGTACTTC; cdr3_aa: CASSLVAGFYEQYF
clone_size: .; j_call: TRBJ1-4; v_call: TRBV5-4; d_call: .; cdr3_nt: TGTGCCAGCAGCCCGGGAGCAAACAATGAAAAACTGTTTTTT; cdr3_aa: CASSPGANNEKLFF
clone_size: few; j_call: TRBJ1-1; v_call: TRBV5-5; d_call: .; cdr3_nt: TGTGCCAGCAGCTTGGCCGGACAGCAGGCAGCTTTCTTT; cdr3_aa: CASSLAGQQAAFF
clone_size: .; j_call: TRBJ2-5; v_call: TRBV11-2; d_call: TRBD2; cdr3_nt: TGTGCCAGCAGCTTAGCGGGCGGACTAGCAGCGGAGACCCAGTACTTC; cdr3_aa: CASSLAGGLAAETQYF
clone_size: .; j_call: TRBJ1-4; v_call: TRBV28; d_call: TRBD1; cdr3_nt: TGTGCCAGCAGCCAAGTCGGGACAGGCATTAATGAAAAACTGTTTTTT; cdr3_aa: CASSQVGTGINEKLFF
clone_size: .; j_call: TRBJ2-7; v_call: TRBV3-1/TRBV3-2; d_call: .; cdr3_nt: TGTGCCAGCAGCCCGCGCCTCCAGGTAGAAGCGCAGTACTTC; cdr3_aa: CASSPRLQVEAQYF
clone_size: few; j_call: TRBJ1-1; v_call: TRBV5-1; d_call: TRBD1; cdr3_nt: TGCGCCAGCAGCCGAGTCGGGACAGGCTTTAATCGGAACACTGAAGCTTTCTTT; cdr3_aa: CASSRVGTGFNRNTEAFF
clone_size: .; j_call: TRBJ2-1; v_call: TRBV3-1/TRBV3-2; d_call: TRBD2; cdr3_nt: TGTGCCAGCAGCCAAGATAGCGGGATCCACAATGAGCAGTTCTTC; cdr3_aa: CASSQDSGIHNEQFF
clone_size: few; j_call: TRBJ1-2; v_call: TRBV2; d_call: TRBD1; cdr3_nt: TGTGCCAGCAGTGCGCAGGGGGCGGTTGGCTACACCTTC; cdr3_aa: CASSAQGAVGYTF
clone_size: .; j_call: TRBJ2-5; v_call: TRBV13; d_call: .; cdr3_nt: TGTGCCAGCACCAACGGGGTGTACCAAGAGACCCAGTACTTC; cdr3_aa: CASTNGVYQETQYF
clone_size: .; j_call: TRBJ2-5; v_call: TRBV7-9; d_call: TRBD2; cdr3_nt: TGTGCCAGCAGCTTGGGGGTACAGCTAGCGGGGCAAGAGACCCAGTACTTC; cdr3_aa: CASSLGVQLAGQETQYF
clone_size: .; j_call: TRBJ2-3; v_call: TRBV27; d_call: .; cdr3_nt: TGTGCCAGCAGTTTCCTAGCTGGCGGGTTCGCAGATACGCAGTATTTT; cdr3_aa: CASSFLAGGFADTQYF
clone_size: .; j_call: TRBJ1-1; v_call: TRBV28; d_call: .; cdr3_nt: TGTGCCAGCAGTTTACTCGGCGGGAACACTGAAGCTTTCTTT; cdr3_aa: CASSLLGGNTEAFF
clone_size: .; j_call: TRBJ1-2; v_call: TRBV7-6; d_call: TRBD1; cdr3_nt: TGTGCCAGCAGCTTACACCTCGCCGGGACAGGGGGCGATGGCTACACCTTC; cdr3_aa: CASSLHLAGTGGDGYTF
clone_size: .; j_call: TRBJ1-2; v_call: TRBV12-3/TRBV12-4; d_call: .; cdr3_nt: TGTGCCAGCAGCTCTCCCTGCACCTTC; cdr3_aa: CASSSPCTF
clone_size: few; j_call: TRBJ2-7; v_call: TRBV7-9; d_call: TRBD1; cdr3_nt: TGTGCCAGCAGCTTAGGACAGGGCATATCCTACGAGCAGTACTTC; cdr3_aa: CASSLGQGISYEQYF
clone_size: many; j_call: TRBJ1-1; v_call: TRBV12-3/TRBV12-4; d_call: .; cdr3_nt: TGTGCCAGCAATAACCAGGGAAACACTGAAGCTTTCTTT; cdr3_aa: CASNNQGNTEAFF
clone_size: .; j_call: TRBJ1-3; v_call: TRBV25-1; d_call: .; cdr3_nt: TGTGCCAGCAGGACACAGGGTTCGGGAAACACCATATATTTT; cdr3_aa: CASRTQGSGNTIYF
clone_size: once; j_call: TRBJ2-3; v_call: TRBV11-3; d_call: .; cdr3_nt: TGTGCCAGCAGCTTAAGGCTAGCGGATACGCAGTATTTT; cdr3_aa: CASSLRLADTQYF
clone_size: .; j_call: TRBJ2-2; v_call: TRBV29-1; d_call: .; cdr3_nt: TGCAGCGTTGAAGAGGGTCTGCAGGGCCACCCCGGGGAGCTGTTTTTT; cdr3_aa: CSVEEGLQGHPGELFF
clone_size: few; j_call: TRBJ2-1; v_call: TRBV5-1; d_call: .; cdr3_nt: TGCGCCAGCAGCGGAGGGACTCACGGTGGCGATGAGCAGTTCTTC; cdr3_aa: CASSGGTHGGDEQFF
clone_size: .; j_call: TRBJ2-1; v_call: TRBV7-8; d_call: TRBD2; cdr3_nt: TGTGCCAGCGCTAGCGGGAGCCCTGAGCAGTTCTTC; cdr3_aa: CASASGSPEQFF
clone_size: .; j_call: TRBJ2-1; v_call: TRBV29-1; d_call: TRBD2; cdr3_nt: TGCAGCGTTCCCACGACTAGCGGCAATGAGCAGTTCTTC; cdr3_aa: CSVPTTSGNEQFF
clone_size: few; j_call: TRBJ1-1; v_call: TRBV5-1; d_call: .; cdr3_nt: TGCGCCAGCAGCTCGGACGCAGGGATGAACACTGAAGCTTTCTTT; cdr3_aa: CASSSDAGMNTEAFF
clone_size: .; j_call: TRBJ1-1; v_call: TRBV19; d_call: .; cdr3_nt: TGTGCCAGTAGTATTCTAGCGGCAGGAATTAACACTGAAGCTTTCTTT; cdr3_aa: CASSILAAGINTEAFF
clone_size: .; j_call: TRBJ1-2; v_call: TRBV19; d_call: TRBD1; cdr3_nt: TGTGCCAGTAGCTTCGGGACAGGGAATGGCTACACCTTC; cdr3_aa: CASSFGTGNGYTF
clone_size: few; j_call: TRBJ1-2; v_call: TRBV2; d_call: .; cdr3_nt: TGTGCCAGCATGAGGGCTAACTATGGCTACACCTTC; cdr3_aa: CASMRANYGYTF
clone_size: .; j_call: TRBJ2-1; v_call: TRBV3-1/TRBV3-2; d_call: .; cdr3_nt: TGTGCCAGCAGCCCGACAAGCCCTTTTACGGGATCCTACAATGAGCAGTTCTTC; cdr3_aa: CASSPTSPFTGSYNEQFF
clone_size: .; j_call: TRBJ2-5; v_call: TRBV2; d_call: TRBD1; cdr3_nt: TGTGCCAGCAGTGAAGGGAAACAGGGGGCAGAAACCCAGTACTTC; cdr3_aa: CASSEGKQGAETQYF
clone_size: few; j_call: TRBJ1-2; v_call: TRBV5-1; d_call: .; cdr3_nt: TGCGCCAGCAGCCTAGCCAACGAAAGGTATGGCTACACCTTC; cdr3_aa: CASSLANERYGYTF
clone_size: .; j_call: TRBJ1-1; v_call: TRBV18; d_call: TRBD1; cdr3_nt: TGTGCCAGCTCAAGGACAGGGGTGGCCACTGAAGCTTTCTTT; cdr3_aa: CASSRTGVATEAFF